The sample holds a few counts of the clone carrying this T cell receptor (beta chain). This sample is drawn from a study of blood T cell repertoires in COVID-19. Study context: Some COVID-19 samples were acute and others convalescent; all came from the United States, Italy and Spain. Nucleic acid was either cDNA or gDNA, and it came from T cells, B-cell-depleted T cells, or PBMCs.

Under the authors' procedure: Estimation of nucleated cell counts relied on the amplification of reference gene primers. The table came from immunoSEQ multiplex PCR; TCRdb's copy has only in-frame clones and leaves some out. The V and J calls and clone size were taken over from that table, and D and trimming were inferred from the DNA. Here the sample spans approximately 130,000 clones, roughly 79% being singletons. Trimming cost V 1 base and J 2 bases, with 9 bases left between them. CDR3 size: 14 residues. Germline V gene sequence: CDR1 SGHDT, CDR2 YYEEEE. V and J are TRBV5-6 and TRBJ2-5; D is ambiguous. Material: peripheral blood. The TCR sequence derives from a woman aged 55-75 years with active or convalescent COVID-19. The CDR3 bases are TGTGCCAGCAGCTTGATTGGGCAGCAAGAGACCCAGTACTTC. Translated: CASSLIGQQETQYF.